Listed below are T cell receptor beta chains from one sample, sequenced in a study of identifying expanded T cells in peripheral blood. The data were produced by immunoSEQ multiplex PCR, yet TCRdb's version contains in-frame clones alone and is incomplete. Here the sample spans over 65,000 clones, around nine tenths being singletons. The sequencing input was blood. These receptors came from a person aged 18 to 70 in good health. The CDR3 runs from the conserved cysteine through the conserved F or W. The D gene is left open where the match is weak. Some rows have no size entry. The others give once, few or many, or a class for an expanded clone.

abundance	v_gene	j_gene	d_gene	CDR3aa	CDR3nt
.	TRBV5-6	TRBJ2-1	TRBD1	CASSYGQGYNEQFF	TGTGCCAGCAGCTACGGACAGGGGTACAATGAGCAGTTCTTC
.	TRBV5-6	TRBJ1-2	.	CASTLTNYGYTF	TGTGCCAGCACCCTGACAAACTATGGCTACACCTTC
.	TRBV18	TRBJ1-1	.	CASRSLGNTEAFF	TGTGCCAGCCGATCCTTGGGGAACACTGAAGCTTTCTTT
once	TRBV10-3	TRBJ1-5	.	CAISEEGGPDQPQHF	TGTGCCATCAGCGAAGAGGGGGGGCCGGATCAGCCCCAGCATTTT
.	TRBV10-3	TRBJ1-5	.	CAISETDSGGQPQHF	TGTGCCATCAGTGAAACGGACAGTGGAGGGCAGCCCCAGCATTTT
.	TRBV20-1	TRBJ2-7	.	CSAPDTYEQYF	TGCAGTGCTCCAGACACCTACGAGCAGTACTTC
.	TRBV5-1	TRBJ1-2	TRBD1	CASCVETGTYGYTF	TGCGCCAGCTGCGTGGAGACAGGGACTTATGGCTACACCTTC
.	TRBV27	TRBJ1-1	TRBD1	CASRDRGPTTEAFF	TGTGCCAGCAGAGACAGGGGGCCGACTACTGAAGCTTTCTTT
.	TRBV19	TRBJ1-5	TRBD1	CASSIRQGDRQPQHF	TGTGCCAGTAGTATAAGGCAGGGGGACCGCCAGCCCCAGCATTTT
.	TRBV7-9	TRBJ1-4	.	CASSSGQNEKLFF	TGTGCCAGCAGTTCGGGCCAGAATGAAAAACTGTTTTTT
.	TRBV19	TRBJ2-1	.	CASSITRAPYNEQFF	TGTGCCAGTAGTATTACCAGGGCTCCATACAATGAGCAGTTCTTC
.	TRBV5-4	TRBJ1-5	TRBD1	CASSSDRNQPQHF	TGTGCCAGCAGCTCGGACAGGAATCAGCCCCAGCATTTT
.	TRBV6-5	TRBJ2-3	TRBD2	CASSSFSGVRRDTQYF	TGTGCCAGCAGTTCCTTTAGCGGGGTACGGCGAGATACGCAGTATTTT
.	TRBV5-1	TRBJ1-2	.	CASSPGSSTAILYGYTF	TGCGCCAGCAGCCCAGGTTCGTCGACAGCTATTTTATATGGCTACACCTTC
.	TRBV4-1	TRBJ2-1	TRBD1	CASSQRDPGQLYNEQFF	TGCGCCAGCAGCCAACGGGATCCGGGACAGCTTTACAATGAGCAGTTCTTC
.	TRBV7-9	TRBJ1-2	.	CASSLAGDDYTF	TGTGCCAGCAGCTTAGCGGGGGACGATTACACCTTC
once	TRBV30	TRBJ2-2	.	CAWSEGISSLNTGELFF	TGTGCCTGGAGTGAGGGGATAAGTAGCCTAAACACCGGGGAGCTGTTTTTT
.	TRBV25-1	TRBJ2-7	.	CASSEWERTYEQYF	TGTGCCAGCAGTGAGTGGGAGAGGACCTACGAGCAGTACTTC